Listed below are T cell receptor beta chains from one sample, sequenced in a study of blood T cell repertoires in COVID-19. Only in-frame clones appear in the TCRdb table, and some are missing; sequencing was by immunoSEQ multiplex PCR. This sample has around 100,000 clones, with under 75% found just once. Specimen: peripheral blood. Receptor source: a man aged 80 or over with acute or convalescent COVID-19. Both conserved end residues are part of each CDR3. The D gene is left open where the match is weak. Not all rows give a size; the values are once, few, many and, for expanded clones, a class.

CDR3aa,CDR3nt,d_gene,j_gene,abundance,v_gene
CASSFQAEQFF,TGTGCCAGCAGCTTTCAGGCAGAGCAGTTCTTC,.,TRBJ2-1,.,TRBV7-2
CASSHGAAPNQPQHF,TGTGCCAGCTCTCATGGAGCTGCGCCCAATCAGCCCCAGCATTTT,.,TRBJ1-5,.,TRBV9
CASSGSRGRNEKLFF,TGTGCCAGCAGTGGGTCCCGGGGTAGAAACGAAAAACTGTTTTTT,.,TRBJ1-4,.,TRBV2
CASSVGVGGGVGEHEQYF,TGTGCCAGCAGCGTAGGGGTGGGTGGAGGAGTCGGGGAACACGAGCAGTACTTC,.,TRBJ2-7,.,TRBV9
CASSLEANSPLHF,TGTGCCAGCAGTTTGGAGGCAAATTCACCCCTCCACTTT,.,TRBJ1-6,.,TRBV27
CASSQSEGKETQYF,TGCGCCAGCAGTCAATCGGAGGGCAAAGAGACCCAGTACTTC,.,TRBJ2-5,.,TRBV23-1
CARGGGWTQYF,TGTGCCAGGGGAGGGGGATGGACCCAGTACTTC,.,TRBJ2-5,.,TRBV27
CASSQAVHSGNTIYF,TGTGCCAGTAGTCAGGCCGTGCACTCTGGAAACACCATATATTTT,.,TRBJ1-3,.,TRBV19
CASSTNRAELYNEQFF,TGTGCCAGCAGTACCAATAGAGCGGAGCTCTACAATGAGCAGTTCTTC,.,TRBJ2-1,.,TRBV27
CSARRNTEAFF,TGCAGTGCTAGGAGGAACACTGAAGCTTTCTTT,.,TRBJ1-1,.,TRBV20-1
CASSYSNSQHYGYTF,TGTGCCAGCAGTTACTCGAATTCACAGCACTATGGCTACACCTTC,.,TRBJ1-2,.,TRBV6-5
CSVDGGLTYNEQFF,TGCAGCGTTGACGGCGGGCTAACCTACAATGAGCAGTTCTTC,.,TRBJ2-1,.,TRBV29-1
CASSSGRGTGELFF,TGTGCCAGCAGTAGCGGGAGGGGCACCGGGGAGCTGTTTTTT,TRBD2,TRBJ2-2,.,TRBV6-2/TRBV6-3
CASSPSDTREAFF,TGTGCCAGCTCACCATCAGACACCCGTGAAGCTTTCTTT,.,TRBJ1-1,.,TRBV18
CASSLGTLNTEAFF,TGTGCCAGCAGCTTGGGGACTTTGAACACTGAAGCTTTCTTT,.,TRBJ1-1,.,TRBV5-8
CASSPSRYNEQFF,TGTGCCAGCTCACCCAGCAGGTACAATGAGCAGTTCTTC,.,TRBJ2-1,.,TRBV18
CASSESGNSPLHF,TGTGCCAGCAGTGAATCAGGGAATTCACCCCTCCACTTT,.,TRBJ1-6,.,TRBV6-1
CASSLAPLARGTDTQYF,TGTGCCAGCAGCTTGGCCCCCCTAGCGAGAGGAACAGATACGCAGTATTTT,.,TRBJ2-3,.,TRBV5-5
CASSATGSGANVLTF,TGCGCCAGCAGCGCAACAGGGTCAGGGGCCAACGTCCTGACTTTC,.,TRBJ2-6,.,TRBV5-1
CASSTKGLCSYEQYF,TGTGCCAGCAGCACAAAGGGACTTTGCTCCTACGAGCAGTACTTC,.,TRBJ2-7,.,TRBV21-1
CASSQEGTGVIYEQYF,TGCGCCAGCAGCCAAGAAGGGACAGGGGTTATCTACGAGCAGTACTTC,TRBD1,TRBJ2-7,.,TRBV4-3
CASSLSPDYNQPQHF,TGTGCCAGCAGCTTGAGCCCAGACTACAATCAGCCCCAGCATTTT,.,TRBJ1-5,few,TRBV5-4
CASSPTPGSDYEQYF,TGTGCCAGCAGCCCGACCCCGGGGTCGGACTACGAGCAGTACTTC,.,TRBJ2-7,.,TRBV9
CASSSSGLTQYF,TGTGCCAGCAGCTCCTCAGGGCTTACGCAGTATTTT,.,TRBJ2-3,.,TRBV11-2
CASSPGWGGELFF,TGTGCCAGCAGCCCAGGGTGGGGCGGGGAGCTGTTTTTT,.,TRBJ2-2,.,TRBV14
CASSPRQGTNEKLFF,TGCGCCAGCAGTCCCAGACAGGGGACTAATGAAAAACTGTTTTTT,TRBD1,TRBJ1-4,.,TRBV23-1
CASSPTGSNEQYF,TGTGCCAGCAGCCCGACAGGGTCCAACGAGCAGTACTTC,TRBD1,TRBJ2-7,.,TRBV6-2/TRBV6-3
CASSLVGQGAISGANVLTF,TGTGCCAGCAGCTTAGTGGGACAGGGGGCAATCTCTGGGGCCAACGTCCTGACTTTC,TRBD1,TRBJ2-6,.,TRBV7-2
CASSLGGGDQPQHF,TGCGCCAGCAGCTTGGGTGGAGGGGATCAGCCCCAGCATTTT,.,TRBJ1-5,.,TRBV5-1
CSVGDRVVPEAFF,TGCAGCGTTGGGGACAGGGTGGTTCCTGAAGCTTTCTTT,TRBD1,TRBJ1-1,.,TRBV29-1
CASSPQGVTGNTIYF,TGTGCCAGCTCACCTCAGGGGGTGACTGGAAACACCATATATTTT,TRBD1,TRBJ1-3,.,TRBV18
CASSGNGQAFEAFF,TGTGCCAGCAGCGGGAACGGACAGGCATTCGAAGCTTTCTTT,TRBD1,TRBJ1-1,.,TRBV7-9
CATSDTSSGRPYNEQFF,TGTGCCACCAGTGATACTTCTAGCGGGAGACCCTACAATGAGCAGTTCTTC,TRBD2,TRBJ2-1,.,TRBV24-1
CASPGQNSYEQYF,TGTGCCAGTCCGGGACAAAACTCCTACGAGCAGTACTTC,.,TRBJ2-7,.,TRBV24-1
CASSYGTSNTGELFF,TGTGCCAGCAGTTATGGGACTTCTAACACCGGGGAGCTGTTTTTT,.,TRBJ2-2,.,TRBV6-5